The 29 T cell receptor beta chains below were found in one sample sequenced in a study of B cell selection in AIRE deficiency. Sorting defined conventional CD4 T cells as CD4+CD127+. The repertoire was sequenced with immunoSEQ multiplex PCR; TCRdb's copy has only in-frame clones and lacks some. This sample has about 21,000 clones; 95% to 98% occur once, and the top ten carry under 0.2%. The specimen was conventional CD4+ T cells sorted from PBMCs. These receptors were obtained from a human donor with AIRE deficiency.

This sequence joins TRBV5-1 and TRBJ2-7; D uncertain. The V gene lost 3 bases and the J gene lost 9 bases, with 16 bases spanning the gap. Germline V gene lookup returns CDR1 SGHRS and CDR2 YFSETQ. The CDR3 runs 13 residues. As DNA, the CDR3 is TGCGCCAGCAGCTCAGCTCGGGCTTCCCGGCAGTACTTC. Translating it yields CASSSARASRQYF.

The chain uses TRBV7-2 and TRBJ1-1; D unclear. The V end lost 6 bases, the J end lost 3 bases, and 5 bases lay between the germline ends. The length of the CDR3 is 11 residues. The V gene's germline CDR1 is SGHTA and CDR2 FQGNSA. Here the CDR3 DNA reads TGTGCCAGCAGGCTGGACACTGAAGCTTTCTTT. Encoded protein: CASRLDTEAFF.

The genes are TRBV2 and TRBJ2-7, with TRBD1 matching over 8 bases. The CDR3 is 14 residues long. CDR1 is SNHLY, CDR2 FYNNEI, per germline. The V gene end was trimmed by 5 bases and the J gene end by 2 bases; junction bases not matched to a gene: 5. CDR3 in amino acids: CASSLDRGTYEQYF. The CDR3, as DNA: TGTGCCAGCAGTCTTGACAGGGGAACCTACGAGCAGTACTTC.

The chain has TRBV4-3 and TRBJ2-2; no clear D. The CDR3 is made up of 16 amino acids. The V and J ends lost 4 bases and 3 bases respectively, with 15 bases between them. Germline CDR1 and CDR2: LGHNA and YSLEER. The CDR3: CASSPQKGYDTGELFF. In DNA form, the CDR3 reads TGCGCCAGCAGCCCCCAGAAGGGCTACGACACCGGGGAGCTGTTTTTT.

The gene calls are TRBV6-5 and TRBJ2-3, with D unclear. CDR3 length: 14 amino acids. V lost 7 bases and J lost 1, with 12 bases in between. The germline CDR1 and CDR2 sequences are MNHEY and SVGAGI. As DNA, the CDR3 is TGTGCCAGCAAATTGGCCCTTGGCACAGATACGCAGTATTTT. Translated: CASKLALGTDTQYF.

The genes are TRBV30 and TRBJ2-7; 10 bases line up with TRBD1. CDR1 is GTSNPN, CDR2 SVGIG, per germline (reference sequence). V dropped 3 bases and J dropped 4; count of bases not matched to a gene: 12. This CDR3 is 16 amino acids long. The CDR3 coding sequence is TGTGCCTGGAGAGGACAGGGGGTGAATTATTTTTACGAGCAGTACTTC. This gives the protein CAWRGQGVNYFYEQYF.

The genes are TRBV30 and TRBJ2-7; unclear D gene. Trimming took off 0 bases at V and 2 bases at J, with 8 bases between the two ends. This CDR3 has 13 residues. Germline values: CDR1 GTSNPN, CDR2 SVGIG (reference sequence). CDR3 nucleotide sequence: TGTGCCTGGAGTGTAGGGAACCCCTACGAGCAGTACTTC. Its translation is CAWSVGNPYEQYF.

The chain combines TRBV18 with TRBJ2-5, with TRBD1 identical over 7 bases. CDR1 is KGHSH, CDR2 LQKENI, per germline. The CDR3 loop spans 13 amino acids. With V trimmed by 3 bases and J by 5 bases, 3 bases remained unmatched. The CDR3 DNA reads as TGTGCCAGCTCACCGGACAGGCCGGAGACCCAGTACTTC. Translating it yields CASSPDRPETQYF.

This rearrangement joins TRBV7-2 to TRBJ2-7, with 7 bases matching TRBD2. The germline gives CDR1 SGHTA, CDR2 FQGNSA. V lost 3 bases and J lost 3; bases outside the gene matches: 5. This CDR3 comprises 14 residues. CDR3 in amino acids: CASSFGSGVYEQYF. The CDR3 bases are TGTGCCAGCAGCTTTGGGAGCGGGGTCTACGAGCAGTACTTC. The variable domain in full, with the rest retrieved from reference TRBV7-2 and TRBJ2-7, is GAGVSQSPSNKVTEKGKDVELRCDPISGHTALYWYRQSLGQGLEFLIYFQGNSAPDKSGLPSDRFSAERTGGSVSTLTIQRTQQEDSAVYLCASSFGSGVYEQYFGPGTRLTVT.

This chain joins TRBV6-6 and TRBJ1-2, with D perhaps matching TRBD1 (6 bases). This CDR3 region has 13 residues. The germline V gene has CDR1 MNHNY and CDR2 SVGAGI (reference sequence). Trimming removed 5 bases at V and 2 bases at J, with 9 bases between. Written as DNA, the CDR3 is TGTGCCAGCAGTGGAGGGGGAAACTATGGCTACACCTTC. Amino acids: CASSGGGNYGYTF.

V and J are TRBV4-2 and TRBJ2-2, with a tentative D call TRBD2 (5 bases). CDR3 length: 14 amino acids. CDR1 is LGHNA and CDR2 is YNFKEQ in the germline V gene. V lost 8 bases and J 5 bases, leaving 15 bases between the germline ends. The DNA for the CDR3 is TGTGCCAGCTCGCCGTATAGAGGGACCGGGGAGCTGTTTTTT. It encodes CASSPYRGTGELFF.

This clone was seen once. The chain recombines TRBV19 with TRBJ1-5; 10 positions match TRBD1. The V and J ends lost 6 bases and 1 base, in that order; junction bases with no gene match: 18. This CDR3 region has 20 residues. The germline V gene encodes CDR1 LNHDA and CDR2 SQIVND (reference sequence). The CDR3 is CASRTRIRDRGLLSNQPQHF. The CDR3, as DNA: TGTGCCAGTAGGACCCGAATCCGGGACAGGGGTCTACTCAGCAATCAGCCCCAGCATTTT.

The chain links TRBV2 to TRBJ1-3; D not resolved. Germline loops: CDR1 SNHLY, CDR2 FYNNEI. This CDR3 is 15 amino acids long. The germline V and J ends were trimmed by 6 bases and 2 bases, with 14 bases remaining between them. In DNA, the CDR3 is TGTGCCAGCAGGGGAGGACTAGGGACTGGAAACACCATATATTTT. The encoded protein is CASRGGLGTGNTIYF.

This clone was recorded only once. The CDR3 sequence is CASSLGGDRGSGELFF. The CDR3 region has the DNA TGTGCCAGCAGCTTGGGAGGGGACAGGGGAAGCGGGGAGCTGTTTTTT. V usage is TRBV5-4 and J usage is TRBJ2-2, with 10 bases that match TRBD1. CDR3 length equals 16 residues. V was pared by 0 bases and J by 7 bases, with 6 bases of the junction left unmatched. CDR1 SGHNT and CDR2 YYREEE come from the germline V gene (reference sequence).

CDR3 coding DNA: TGTGCCAGCAGACCGGGACAACCGATACAAGAGACCCAGTACTTC. This translates into CASRPGQPIQETQYF. The V and J genes are TRBV5-8 and TRBJ2-5, with D possibly TRBD1 on 6 matching bases. Germline CDR1 and CDR2: SGHTS and YDEGEE. The germline V and J ends were trimmed by 5 bases and 2 bases, with 16 bases remaining between them. The CDR3 runs 15 residues.

The V gene is TRBV29-1, the J gene TRBJ2-5; no reliable D call. Germline assignment: CDR1 SQVTM and CDR2 ANQGSEA. The germline V and J ends were trimmed by 6 bases and 3 bases, with 14 bases remaining between them. The CDR3 is 13 residues long. CDR3 bases: TGCAGCGTAGCGCTGGGTGTTAAAGAGACCCAGTACTTC. Protein sequence: CSVALGVKETQYF.

The V gene is TRBV19, the J gene TRBJ2-1; 9 positions agree with TRBD1. This CDR3 comprises 17 residues. V was clipped by 0 bases and J by 7 bases; unmatched bases: 10. Per the germline V gene, CDR1 is LNHDA and CDR2 is SQIVND (reference sequence). CDR3 in DNA: TGTGCCAGTAGTATAGATCCCGGGACAGGGTTGGGAAATGAGCAGTTCTTC. Its protein is CASSIDPGTGLGNEQFF.

The chain couples TRBV27 to TRBJ1-4, with D tentatively TRBD1 (6 bases). Deletions cut 0 bases from V and 7 bases from J, with 12 bases between. The germline gives CDR1 MNHEY, CDR2 SMNVEV (reference sequence). The CDR3 contains 15 residues. CDR3 sequence: CASSLSTGAVEKLFF. CDR3 bases: TGTGCCAGCAGTTTATCTACGGGGGCGGTTGAAAAACTGTTTTTT.

V usage is TRBV7-9 and J usage is TRBJ2-1; 7 bases align to TRBD1. CDR1 is SEHNR, CDR2 FQNEAQ, per germline (reference sequence). Trimming cost V 5 bases and J 14 bases; bases outside gene matches: 6. This CDR3 has 11 residues. The DNA for the CDR3 is TGTGCCAGCAGCACGACAGGGCGAAAGTTCTTC. This codes for CASSTTGRKFF.

The chain has TRBV28 and TRBJ2-3, with D tentatively TRBD1 or TRBD2 (5 bases each). This CDR3 is 13 amino acids long. Germline CDR1 MDHEN, CDR2 SYDVKM. The V end lost 5 bases, the J end lost 3 bases, and 9 bases lay between the germline ends. As DNA, the CDR3 is TGTGCCAGCAGTAACAGGAGGACAGATACGCAGTATTTT. Protein: CASSNRRTDTQYF.

The rearrangement joins TRBV7-9 to TRBJ2-5; D may be TRBD1 (6 bases). The CDR3 sequence is 13 residues long. Trimming pared 2 bases from V and 5 bases from J, leaving 9 bases between. Germline CDR1 SEHNR, CDR2 FQNEAQ (reference sequence). The CDR3 reads CASSLLQGETQYF. CDR3 sequence (DNA): TGTGCCAGCAGCTTACTTCAGGGGGAGACCCAGTACTTC. Combining the CDR3 with reference TRBV7-9 and TRBJ2-5 gives the whole variable domain DTGVSQNPRHKITKRGQNVTFRCDPISEHNRLYWYRQTLGQGPEFLTYFQNEAQLEKSRLLSDRFSAERPKGSFSTLEIQRTEQGDSAMYLCASSLLQGETQYFGPGTRLLVL.

The DNA of the CDR3 is TGTGCCAGCAGCTATGACAGGTACCAAGAGACCCAGTACTTC. Its translation is CASSYDRYQETQYF. The chain joins TRBV11-2 to TRBJ2-5; D is perhaps TRBD1 (6 bases). This CDR3 is 14 amino acids long. Trimming cost V 4 bases and J 0 bases, with 9 bases left between them. Germline V lookup: CDR1 SGHAT, CDR2 FQNNGV.

The gene calls are TRBV5-1 and TRBJ2-7; 15 bases line up with TRBD2. This CDR3 region has 17 residues. CDR1 is SGHRS and CDR2 is YFSETQ in the germline V gene. J gave up 6 bases and V 4 bases, and 11 bases lay outside the gene matches. The CDR3 sequence is CASSVDSGLAGGPEQYF. CDR3 coding DNA: TGCGCCAGCAGCGTCGACTCTGGACTAGCGGGAGGGCCCGAGCAGTACTTC.

V usage is TRBV14 and J usage is TRBJ1-1; no reliable D call. CDR3 length equals 12 residues. CDR1 is SGHDN, CDR2 FVKESK, per germline. V shed 1 base and J shed 4 bases, with 4 bases lying between them. In DNA, the CDR3 is TGTGCCAGCAGCCAAGTATTCACTGAAGCTTTCTTT. It encodes CASSQVFTEAFF.

V is TRBV5-1 and J is TRBJ1-2, with 7 bases aligning to TRBD1. The CDR3 sequence is 14 residues long. The germline gives CDR1 SGHRS, CDR2 YFSETQ. V gave up 4 bases and J gave up 2 bases; unmatched junction bases: 5. Here the CDR3 DNA reads TGCGCCAGCAGCGCCGGGACAGCAAACTATGGCTACACCTTC. This encodes CASSAGTANYGYTF.

The chain employs TRBV27 and TRBJ2-5, with D possibly TRBD2 on 6 matching bases. This CDR3 has 15 amino acids. Germline assignment: CDR1 MNHEY and CDR2 SMNVEV (reference sequence). Trimming cost V 4 bases and J 6 bases, with 18 bases left between them. CDR3 residues: CASSSLSGKRKTQYF. The CDR3 DNA reads TGTGCCAGCAGTTCCCTTAGCGGAAAACGGAAGACCCAGTACTTC.

The rearrangement joins TRBV18 to TRBJ2-2, with D perhaps matching TRBD2 (5 bases). V was shortened by 5 bases and J by 7 bases, with 14 bases between the two germline ends. The CDR3 is 14 residues long. Per the germline V gene, CDR1 is KGHSH and CDR2 is LQKENI. CDR3 in amino acids: CASSFGSPHGELFF. The CDR3, as DNA: TGTGCCAGCTCATTTGGGAGTCCGCACGGGGAGCTGTTTTTT. The full variable domain, with the rest looked up from reference TRBV18 and TRBJ2-2, is NAGVMQNPRHLVRRRGQEARLRCSPMKGHSHVYWYRQLPEEGLKFMVYLQKENIIDESGMPKERFSAEFPKEGPSILRIQQVVRGDSAAYFCASSFGSPHGELFFGEGSRLTVL.

The chain uses TRBV15 and TRBJ2-7; D gene ambiguous. The V and J ends lost 1 base and 2 bases respectively, with 6 bases between them. Germline lookup yields CDR1 LNHNV and CDR2 YYDKDF (reference sequence). The CDR3 is 13 residues long. The CDR3 protein is CATSRVYAYEQYF. The CDR3 bases are TGTGCCACCAGCAGAGTGTATGCCTACGAGCAGTACTTC.

This clone was seen once. The CDR3 loop is CASSSGLMNTEAFF. The CDR3 DNA sequence: TGTGCCAGCAGCTCGGGACTGATGAACACTGAAGCTTTCTTT. V and J are TRBV11-2 and TRBJ1-1; perhaps TRBD1 as D (5 bases). V lost 4 bases and J lost 0, with 9 bases in between. The CDR3 runs to 14 residues. Germline V CDR1 and CDR2: SGHAT, FQNNGV. The variable domain in full, completed from reference TRBV11-2 and TRBJ1-1, reads EAGVAQSPRYKIIEKRQSVAFWCNPISGHATLYWYQQILGQGPKLLIQFQNNGVVDDSQLPKDRFSAERLKGVDSTLKIQPAKLEDSAVYLCASSSGLMNTEAFFGQGTRLTVV.